This T cell receptor (beta chain) was documented in a study of blood T cell repertoires in COVID-19. At the level of the study: Acute-phase and convalescent COVID-19 samples originated in the United States, Italy and Spain. Nucleic acid was either cDNA or gDNA, and it came from T cells, B-cell-depleted T cells, or PBMCs.

Per the study methods: Amplification of reference gene primers provided the estimated nucleated cell counts. Profiling relied on immunoSEQ multiplex PCR, and the TCRdb table lists in-frame clones only, not all of them. V, J and clone size are those of that table, while D and trimming were read from the DNA. In the table there are a few hundred thousand clones, 70% to 90% of which are singletons. Trimming took off 6 bases at V and 8 bases at J, with 13 bases between the two ends. This CDR3 spans 12 amino acids. J is TRBJ1-2 and V is TRBV12-3 or TRBV12-4; D perhaps matches TRBD1 (6 bases). The sequenced sample was peripheral blood. This TCR was recovered from a man aged 35 to 55 with acute or convalescent COVID-19. CDR3 region: CASSTGQLGYTF. The CDR3 DNA follows: TGTGCCAGCAGCACCGGACAGCTCGGCTACACCTTC.